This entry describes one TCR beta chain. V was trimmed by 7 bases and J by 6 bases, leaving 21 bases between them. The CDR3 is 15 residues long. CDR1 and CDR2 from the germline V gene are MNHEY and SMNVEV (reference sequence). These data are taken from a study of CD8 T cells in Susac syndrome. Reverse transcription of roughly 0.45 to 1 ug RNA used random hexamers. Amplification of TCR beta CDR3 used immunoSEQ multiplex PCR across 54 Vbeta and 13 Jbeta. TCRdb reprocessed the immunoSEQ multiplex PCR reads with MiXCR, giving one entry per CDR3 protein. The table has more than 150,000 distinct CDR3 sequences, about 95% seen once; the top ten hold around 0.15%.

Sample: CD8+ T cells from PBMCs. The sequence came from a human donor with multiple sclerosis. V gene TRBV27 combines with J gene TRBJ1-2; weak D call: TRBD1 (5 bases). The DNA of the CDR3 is TGTGCCAGCACCCCTTATCGCGATTGGGGGGATGGCTACACCTTC. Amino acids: CASTPYRDWGDGYTF.